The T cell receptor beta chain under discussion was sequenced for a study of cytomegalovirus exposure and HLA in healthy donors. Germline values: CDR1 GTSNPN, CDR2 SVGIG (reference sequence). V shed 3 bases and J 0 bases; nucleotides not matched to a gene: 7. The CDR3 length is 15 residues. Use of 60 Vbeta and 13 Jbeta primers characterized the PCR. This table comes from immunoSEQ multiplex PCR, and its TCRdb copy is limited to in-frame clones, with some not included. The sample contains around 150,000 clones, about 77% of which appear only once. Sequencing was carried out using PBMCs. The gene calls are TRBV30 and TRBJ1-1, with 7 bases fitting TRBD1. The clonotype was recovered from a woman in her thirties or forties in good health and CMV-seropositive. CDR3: CAWSFRTGLNTEAFF. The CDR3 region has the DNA TGTGCCTGGAGCTTCCGGACAGGATTGAACACTGAAGCTTTCTTT.